The rows below give T cell receptor beta chains drawn from one sample of a study of EBV T-cell therapy then PD-1 blockade in nasopharyngeal carcinoma. The antigens of these receptors remain unknown. Produced via immunoSEQ multiplex PCR; TCRdb's table is partial and in-frame only. The sample contains over 20,000 clones, around 84% of which appear only once. Sequenced material: CD8+ T cells from blood, taken at roughly day 280 from a patient whose treatment included autologous EBV-specific T cells and nivolumab. The source is a man aged 40-49 years with nasopharyngeal carcinoma. The CDR3 runs from the conserved cysteine through the conserved F or W. Each record gives: V gene, D gene, clone size, J gene, CDR3 DNA, CDR3 protein. D genes are given only for firm matches. Part of the rows lack a size; the others show once, few, many or a class for expanded clones.

TRBV12-3/TRBV12-4	-	-	TRBJ1-1	TGTGCCAGCAGTCCAAACACTGAAGCTTTCTTT	CASSPNTEAFF
TRBV4-3	-	medium-sized	TRBJ1-5	TGCGCCAGCAGCCGGACATCGGGGGCTACTCAGCCCCAGCATTTT	CASSRTSGATQPQHF
TRBV7-9	-	-	TRBJ2-5	TGTGCCAGCAGCCCTTGGGGGGGCGCCGGGGAGACCCAGTACTTC	CASSPWGGAGETQYF
TRBV19	-	once	TRBJ1-6	TGTGCCAGTAGTATAGTCCTAAATTCACCCCTCCACTTT	CASSIVLNSPLHF
TRBV7-9	-	-	TRBJ2-1	TGTGCCAGCAGCTATCCGGCAAAGGAGCAGTTCTTC	CASSYPAKEQFF
TRBV5-1	-	-	TRBJ2-7	TGCGCCAGCAGCTTGGATCCGGGACAACTTTCCTACGAGCAGTACTTC	CASSLDPGQLSYEQYF
TRBV6-1	TRBD1	-	TRBJ1-6	TGTGCCAGCAGTGAAGGAGGGACAGGGTATTCACCCCTCCACTTT	CASSEGGTGYSPLHF
TRBV13	-	medium-sized	TRBJ2-2	TGTGCCAGCAGCTTGTGTTGTACCGGGGAGCTGTTTTTT	CASSLCCTGELFF
TRBV5-4	-	once	TRBJ2-3	TGTGCCAGCAGGTGGCAGGGAAGCACAGATACGCAGTATTTT	CASRWQGSTDTQYF
TRBV27	-	-	TRBJ2-4	TGTGCCAGCAGTTTATCGGGACGGAAAAACATTCAGTACTTC	CASSLSGRKNIQYF
TRBV28	-	-	TRBJ1-1	TGTGCCAGCAGAGGATACTTGGGGTCTGAAGCTTTCTTT	CASRGYLGSEAFF
TRBV7-6	TRBD2	-	TRBJ2-1	TGTGCCAGCAGCCCACTAGCGGGGTGGGGTGAGCAGTTCTTC	CASSPLAGWGEQFF
TRBV6-1	-	-	TRBJ1-1	TGTGCCAGCAGTGAAAGAGGCAGAACAAGAGAAGCTTTCTTT	CASSERGRTREAFF
TRBV6-4	TRBD2	-	TRBJ2-5	TGTGCCAGCCAGACAGGGACTAGCGGGGGGTGGGAGACCCAGTACTTC	CASQTGTSGGWETQYF
TRBV19	-	-	TRBJ2-5	TGTGCCAGTAGTATTCTAGGTAGCGTGCAAGAGACCCAGTACTTC	CASSILGSVQETQYF
TRBV6-5	-	once	TRBJ1-1	TGTGCCAGCAGTTACTCGCAGTTGAACACTGAAGCTTTCTTT	CASSYSQLNTEAFF
TRBV5-5	TRBD1	once	TRBJ1-1	TGTGCCAGCAGGTATCGACAGGGAGTGAACACTGAAGCTTTCTTT	CASRYRQGVNTEAFF
TRBV6-2/TRBV6-3	-	few	TRBJ2-5	TGTGCCAGCAGTTACCAAGAGACCCAGTACTTC	CASSYQETQYF
TRBV3-1/TRBV3-2	-	-	TRBJ1-1	TGTGCCAGCAGCCAAGATTGGAACGTGAACACTGAAGCTTTCTTT	CASSQDWNVNTEAFF
TRBV2	-	once	TRBJ1-1	TGTGCTTTCAGGAAGAACACTGAAGCTTTCTTT	CAFRKNTEAFF
TRBV13	TRBD1	-	TRBJ1-2	TGTGCCAGCAGCCGGGGACAGGAGCCCTATGGCTACACCTTC	CASSRGQEPYGYTF
TRBV6-5	-	-	TRBJ2-7	TGTGCCAGCACCCCCGGGGGCCTCTCCTACGAGCAGTACTTC	CASTPGGLSYEQYF
TRBV10-3	-	-	TRBJ1-5	TGTGCCATCGCCAACGGGTCGTATAGCAATCAGCCCCAGCATTTT	CAIANGSYSNQPQHF
TRBV5-1	-	-	TRBJ2-7	TGCGCCAGCAGCTCCTCAGGGGATCCCTCCTACGAGCAGTACTTC	CASSSSGDPSYEQYF
TRBV4-2	-	-	TRBJ1-5	TGTGCCAGCAGCCAAGGGGCCCAACTGAGTAATCAGCCCCAGCATTTT	CASSQGAQLSNQPQHF
TRBV2	-	-	TRBJ2-5	TGTGCCAGCGGGACACTTAAGGCCCAGTACTTC	CASGTLKAQYF
TRBV6-2/TRBV6-3	-	-	TRBJ2-7	TGTGCCAGCAGTTACGGAGGGCCGGGCGAGCAGTACTTC	CASSYGGPGEQYF
TRBV27	-	-	TRBJ1-6	TGTGCCAGCAGTTTCTGGGCTAATTCACCCCTCCACTTT	CASSFWANSPLHF
TRBV6-5	-	once	TRBJ2-6	TGTGCCAGCAGCGAGGGGAGCTCTGGGGCCAACGTCCTGACTTTC	CASSEGSSGANVLTF
TRBV18	-	-	TRBJ2-1	TGTGCCAGCTCCCAGGGGCCGAGCTCCTACAATGAGCAGTTCTTC	CASSQGPSSYNEQFF
TRBV20-1	-	-	TRBJ2-1	TGCAGTGCTAGGGTCTACAATGAGCAGTTCTTC	CSARVYNEQFF
TRBV19	-	-	TRBJ2-2	TGTGCCAGTCTAAGCTGGGGGGCAGGTCACACCGGGGAGCTGTTTTTT	CASLSWGAGHTGELFF
TRBV9	-	-	TRBJ1-3	TGTGCCAGCAGCGTAGAGGGCTTATCCTCTGGAAACACCATATATTTT	CASSVEGLSSGNTIYF
TRBV27	TRBD1	-	TRBJ1-6	TGTGCCAGCAAGGGGGACAGGGTTTATTCACCCCTCCACTTT	CASKGDRVYSPLHF
TRBV4-3	TRBD2	-	TRBJ2-7	TGCGCCAGCAGCCAAGAAGTAGCGGGGGGCTACGAGCAGTACTTC	CASSQEVAGGYEQYF
TRBV19	-	-	TRBJ2-1	TGTGCCAGTAGTATATTGGAGTCTAGTGAGCAGTTCTTC	CASSILESSEQFF
TRBV9	-	-	TRBJ1-6	TGTGCCAACGGTAATTCACCCCTCCACTTT	CANGNSPLHF
TRBV9	TRBD2	-	TRBJ2-6	TGTGCCAGCAGCGTAGCGTCTAGCGGGGGTCGGTTGGGATCTGGGGCCAACGTCCTGACTTTC	CASSVASSGGRLGSGANVLTF
TRBV4-3	-	-	TRBJ1-1	TGCGCCAGCAGCCACGATGAATTGAACACTGAAGCTTTCTTT	CASSHDELNTEAFF
TRBV3-1/TRBV3-2	-	-	TRBJ2-3	TGTGCCAGCAGCCAATTACCGCCCCCTATTTCAGGCGGTAGCACAGATACGCAGTATTTT	CASSQLPPPISGGSTDTQYF
TRBV2	TRBD2	-	TRBJ2-1	TGTGCCAGCAGTGAAGCACGCCGATTAGCGGGGCGCTACAATGAGCAGTTCTTC	CASSEARRLAGRYNEQFF
TRBV27	-	-	TRBJ1-1	TGTGCCAGCAGTTTAATGAGGAACACTGAAGCTTTCTTT	CASSLMRNTEAFF
TRBV25-1	-	-	TRBJ1-1	TGTGCCAGCACCGAATTCGACAGGTCGAACACTGAAGCTTTCTTT	CASTEFDRSNTEAFF
TRBV7-2	-	-	TRBJ2-7	TGTGCCAGCAGCCCACGAATGGGATTGACCGTTTACGAGCAGTACTTC	CASSPRMGLTVYEQYF
TRBV4-1	-	-	TRBJ1-1	TGCGCCAGCAGCCAAGGACAGCTTAAAGCTTTCTTT	CASSQGQLKAFF
TRBV27	-	-	TRBJ1-2	TGTGCCAGCAGTTTACCTGGGGGTTATGGCTACACCTTC	CASSLPGGYGYTF
TRBV7-9	-	-	TRBJ2-7	TGTGCCAGTTTGGCAGGGGGGACCTACGAGCAGTACTTC	CASLAGGTYEQYF
TRBV5-6	-	-	TRBJ1-5	TGTGCCAGCAGCACCCAGGGAGGCAATCAGCCCCAGCATTTT	CASSTQGGNQPQHF
TRBV6-5	-	-	TRBJ1-1	TGTGCCAGCAGTTACGGGGGGGGCACTGAAGCTTTCTTT	CASSYGGGTEAFF
TRBV6-2/TRBV6-3	-	-	TRBJ1-3	TGTGCCAGCAGTTTCCTCGGAACCGTGATCTCTGGAAACACCATATATTTT	CASSFLGTVISGNTIYF
TRBV12-3/TRBV12-4	-	once	TRBJ1-3	TGTGCCAGCAGTTTAGAGGGTAACACCATATATTTT	CASSLEGNTIYF
TRBV6-4	TRBD1	few	TRBJ1-1	TGTGCCAGCAGTCGCGGGACAGGGGTTCTGAACACTGAAGCTTTCTTT	CASSRGTGVLNTEAFF
TRBV25-1	TRBD1	once	TRBJ1-5	TGTGCCAGCAGTCGTCAGGGGGCAGGTCAGCCCCAGCATTTT	CASSRQGAGQPQHF
TRBV4-1	TRBD2	once	TRBJ2-7	TGCGCCAGCAGCCACGCGCGGGAGGTGGGCTACGAGCAGTACTTC	CASSHAREVGYEQYF
TRBV12-3/TRBV12-4	TRBD2	-	TRBJ2-3	TGTGCCAGCACCGGACTAGTCACAGATACGCAGTATTTT	CASTGLVTDTQYF
TRBV29-1	-	-	TRBJ2-7	TGCAGCGTTCTCGGGACCGCAGCATCCTACGAGCAGTACTTC	CSVLGTAASYEQYF